This TCR beta chain was retrieved from a study of T cell changes during pregnancy in multiple sclerosis. The method was immunoSEQ multiplex PCR; TCRdb's version includes in-frame clones alone and lacks a portion of them. This sample has around 62,000 clones, with 90% found just once. Per the germline V gene, CDR1 is SGHRS and CDR2 is YFSETQ. The V and J ends lost 4 bases and 4 bases respectively, with 27 bases between them. The CDR3 has 18 residues. The count of this clone is one. The specimen was peripheral blood, collected in the third trimester of pregnancy. The chain recombines TRBV5-1 with TRBJ2-7, with D possibly being TRBD2 (6 bases). This TCR derives from a female donor with multiple sclerosis, enrolled in a pregnancy study. The CDR3: CASSPIRRSGTGVYEQYF. CDR3 bases: TGCGCCAGCAGCCCGATTCGGCGATCCGGGACTGGGGTATACGAGCAGTACTTC.